This T cell receptor (beta chain) was sequenced in a study of blood T cell repertoires in COVID-19. Study details: Collection of acute and convalescent COVID-19 samples took place in the United States, Italy and Spain. PBMCs, B-cell-depleted T cells, or T cells were the source of the cDNA or gDNA that made up the material.

One Seattle source followed patients from active infection through their disease course. The CDR3 length is 15 residues. V was shortened by 2 bases and J by 6 bases, with 14 bases between the two germline ends. Germline CDR1 reads SNHLY; CDR2 reads FYNNEI. How the authors handled the data: Counts of nucleated cells, estimated from reference gene primer amplification, were obtained. Assay used: immunoSEQ multiplex PCR; TCRdb lists only in-frame clones, some missing. V and J calls and clone size are as listed in that table; D and trimming were resolved from the DNA. The sample yields roughly 57,000 clones, more than 70% seen once.

The specimen was peripheral blood. This TCR came from a man aged 30 to 45 with COVID-19, enrolled during active disease. The chain uses TRBV2 and TRBJ1-5, with D possibly matching TRBD1 (6 bases). CDR3 DNA sequence: TGTGCCAGCAGTGAAATCCGGGGAGGGGGTCAGCCCCAGCATTTT. This gives the protein CASSEIRGGGQPQHF. Drawing the rest from reference TRBV2 and TRBJ1-5, the complete variable domain is EPEVTQTPSHQVTQMGQEVILRCVPISNHLYFYWYRQILGQKVEFLVSFYNNEISEKSEIFDDQFSVERPDGSNFTLKIRSTKLEDSAMYFCASSEIRGGGQPQHFGDGTRLSIL.